The following is a T cell receptor beta chain sequence with its context. This sample stems from a study of T cell changes during pregnancy in multiple sclerosis. This CDR3 is 14 amino acids long. Unmatched junction bases numbered 12, after V lost 3 bases and J lost 11 bases. Germline V lookup: CDR1 KGHSH, CDR2 LQKENI. Sequencing used immunoSEQ multiplex PCR; TCRdb keeps in-frame clones, though not all of them. This table has under 70,000 clones, approximately 90% appearing once. The chain carries TRBV18 and TRBJ1-1; TRBD1 matches 7 bases. The starting material was CD4+ T cells from peripheral blood mononuclear cells, obtained in the first trimester of pregnancy. This receptor was obtained from a female donor with multiple sclerosis, enrolled in a pregnancy study. Here the CDR3 reads CASSPFLEGAQAFF. In nucleotides, the CDR3 is TGTGCCAGCTCACCGTTTCTGGAGGGGGCGCAGGCTTTCTTT. Looking up the rest from reference TRBV18 and TRBJ1-1 gives the full variable domain: NAGVMQNPRHLVRRRGQEARLRCSPMKGHSHVYWYRQLPEEGLKFMVYLQKENIIDESGMPKERFSAEFPKEGPSILRIQQVVRGDSAAYFCASSPFLEGAQAFFGQGTRLTVV.